This passage covers 26 T cell receptor beta chains from one sample sequenced in a study of T cells in women clearing cervical HPV infection. The protocol was immunoSEQ multiplex PCR, while the TCRdb copy is restricted to in-frame clones and leaves out a portion. The specimen's table records around 31,000 clones. Source material: blood buffy coat. These TCRs come from a woman aged 18-70 years with a cervical HPV16 infection that either progressed to CIN3+ or cleared (not recorded which).

As concerns this clone: The observed sequence ends 3 residues before the CDR3 terminus, with the missing tail filled in from the germline J gene. The rearrangement links TRBV20-1 to TRBJ1-5; 9 bases line up with TRBD1. Germline values: CDR1 DFQATT, CDR2 SNEGSKA (reference sequence). The CDR3 has 13 amino acids. V trimming: 6 bases; J trimming: 8 bases; junction bases outside the gene matches: 8. The CDR3 DNA, read in part, is TGCAGTGCCTTACAGGGGGCCGTTGAGCCC. This encodes CSALQGAVEP. The whole CDR3 region reads CSALQGAVEPQHF.

As for this clone: The CDR3 end is not reached by the read, which stops 3 residues before it; the germline J gene fills it in. This chain connects TRBV29-1 to TRBJ2-3; 9 nucleotides match TRBD2. CDR1 SQVTM and CDR2 ANQGSEA come from the germline V gene. The CDR3 extends over 14 amino acids. The V segment lost 5 bases and the J segment 2 bases; nucleotides outside the gene matches: 5. The CDR3 sequence: CSVPAGGITDTQYF. The covered CDR3 bases are TGCAGCGTTCCTGCGGGGGGGATCACAGATACG.

Notes on this clone: The read is 3 residues too short to cover the CDR3 end, so that end is filled in from the germline J gene. The chain has TRBV4-1 and TRBJ1-1; TRBD1 aligns across 7 bases. This CDR3 is 12 amino acids long. Germline CDR1 is MGHRA and CDR2 is YSYEKL. The V segment lost 4 bases and the J segment 5 bases; nucleotides outside the gene matches: 1. The CDR3 region is CASSPGGTEAFF. The covered CDR3 bases are TGCGCCAGCAGCCCAGGGGGGACTGAA.

The covered CDR3 bases are TGCGCCAGCAGTCATACTAGCGGGATTAACAATGAG. The encoded protein is CASSHTSGINNE. In full, the CDR3 reads CASSHTSGINNEQFF. This chain uses TRBV10-2 with TRBJ2-1; 10 bases line up with TRBD2. The read falls 3 residues short of the CDR3 end, and the missing part is taken from the germline J gene. The germline gives CDR1 WSHSY, CDR2 SAAADI. This CDR3 region has 15 residues. Unmatched junction bases numbered 6, after V lost 5 bases and J lost 5 bases.

Notes on this clone: The read ends 3 residues early relative to the CDR3; the germline J gene fills the gap. V is TRBV30 and J is TRBJ2-4; TRBD2 is a possible D gene (6 bases). Germline V CDR1 and CDR2: GTSNPN, SVGIG (reference sequence). This CDR3 has 11 amino acids. Incomplete CDR3 DNA: TGTGCCTGGATGCGGATGGGGGGT. This gives the protein CAWMRMGG. Given in full, the CDR3 is CAWMRMGGQYF.

Turning to this clone: Sequencing ends 3 residues short of the CDR3 end; the germline J gene provides the rest. The chain uses TRBV20-1 and TRBJ1-5, with a possible D match to TRBD1 (6 bases). Germline assignment: CDR1 DFQATT and CDR2 SNEGSKA (reference sequence). The V gene lost 0 bases and the J gene lost 8 bases, with 14 bases spanning the gap. The CDR3 loop spans 14 amino acids. This CDR3 reads CSAREDQGSKPQHF. The DNA read from the CDR3 is TGCAGTGCTAGAGAAGATCAGGGGAGCAAGCCC.

With respect to this clone: The CDR3 end is not reached by the read, which stops 3 residues before it; the germline J gene fills it in. The V and J genes are TRBV19 and TRBJ1-4; no firm D call. Germline loops: CDR1 LNHDA, CDR2 SQIVND (reference sequence). The CDR3 has 15 amino acids. The CDR3 DNA, read in part, is TGTGCCAGTAGTGACCGGCCCCGCGGTACTTCACCA. This translates into CASSDRPRGTSP. The whole CDR3 protein is CASSDRPRGTSPLFF.

On this clone itself: The read halts 3 residues ahead of the CDR3 end, with the missing end drawn from the germline J gene. V is TRBV7-9 and J is TRBJ1-1; D uncertain. Germline-derived CDR1 and CDR2 are SEHNR and FQNEAQ (reference sequence). V lost 5 bases and J lost 4, with 14 bases in between. The length of the CDR3 is 14 residues. The sequenced part of the CDR3 DNA is TGTGCCAGCAGCCTTCCCCCGATTAGCACTGAA. The encoded protein is CASSLPPISTE. Given in full, the CDR3 is CASSLPPISTEAFF. Full variable domain (remainder filled in from reference TRBV7-9 and TRBJ1-1): DTGVSQNPRHKITKRGQNVTFRCDPISEHNRLYWYRQTLGQGPEFLTYFQNEAQLEKSRLLSDRFSAERPKGSFSTLEIQRTEQGDSAMYLCASSLPPISTEAFFGQGTRLTVV.

A note on this clone: From the germline J gene comes the end of the CDR3, since the read stops 3 residues before it. The chain recombines TRBV20-1 with TRBJ2-3, with D possibly being TRBD2 (5 bases). This CDR3 spans 15 amino acids. In germline, CDR1 is DFQATT, CDR2 SNEGSKA (reference sequence). Trimming shortened V by 6 bases and J by 0 bases, and 16 bases separated the two germline ends. The part of the CDR3 DNA that was read is TGCAGTGCGGTCCCGACTACTACTAGCACAGATACG. This encodes CSAVPTTTSTDT. The CDR3 reads in full as CSAVPTTTSTDTQYF.

About this clone itself: The read finishes 3 residues shy of the CDR3 end, and the germline J gene is used to complete it. The chain uses TRBV2 and TRBJ2-5; a possible D gene is TRBD1 (6 bases). V was trimmed by 9 bases and J by 5 bases, leaving 10 bases between them. This CDR3 comprises 11 residues. Germline V gene lookup returns CDR1 SNHLY and CDR2 FYNNEI. CDR3 bases read: TGTGCCAGACGTAGGGGGGAGACC. It encodes CARRRGET. The full CDR3 is CARRRGETQYF. Filled out from reference TRBV2 and TRBJ2-5, the complete variable domain reads EPEVTQTPSHQVTQMGQEVILRCVPISNHLYFYWYRQILGQKVEFLVSFYNNEISEKSEIFDDQFSVERPDGSNFTLKIRSTKLEDSAMYFCARRRGETQYFGPGTRLLVL.

With regard to this clone: The read stops 3 residues short of the end of the CDR3; the missing end is completed from the germline J gene. The chain employs TRBV6-2 or TRBV6-3 and TRBJ2-7, with D perhaps TRBD1 (6 bases). V lost 0 bases to trimming and J lost 6 bases, with 15 bases between them. The CDR3 runs to 15 residues. Germline V gene data show CDR1 as MNHEY and CDR2 as SVGEGT. The DNA read from the CDR3 is TGTGCCAGCAGTTACTCGCAGGCAGGGGAACGCGAG. This gives the protein CASSYSQAGERE. The whole CDR3 protein is CASSYSQAGEREQYF.

In the case of this clone: Coverage ceases 3 residues before the CDR3 finishes, and the germline J gene fills in the end. This chain joins TRBV14 and TRBJ1-6, with D unclear. In germline, CDR1 is SGHDN, CDR2 FVKESK. Trimming removed 4 bases from V and 9 bases from J, with 10 bases in between. This CDR3 spans 13 amino acids. CDR3 region: CASSPQRVSPLHF. The DNA read from the CDR3 is TGTGCCAGCAGCCCGCAGAGGGTTTCACCC.

In the case of this clone: The observed sequence ends 3 residues before the CDR3 terminus, with the missing tail filled in from the germline J gene. The chain links TRBV19 to TRBJ2-2; the D gene is possibly TRBD1 (6 bases). V was shortened by 6 bases and J by 4 bases, with 18 bases between the two germline ends. The length of the CDR3 is 16 residues. From germline, CDR1 is LNHDA and CDR2 SQIVND (reference sequence). CDR3 DNA, as far as it was read: TGTGCCAGTAGCGCCGTGTTGGGGGCGAGCACCGGGGAG. Its protein is CASSAVLGASTGE. The entire CDR3 reads CASSAVLGASTGELFF.

For this clone: The read terminates 3 residues before the CDR3 end, so the remaining end is supplied by the germline J gene. The chain couples TRBV7-2 to TRBJ1-5; D is unclear. CDR1 SGHTA and CDR2 FQGNSA come from the germline V gene. Trimming removed 5 bases at V and 0 bases at J, with 5 bases between. The CDR3 has 13 residues. This CDR3 reads CASSLSSNQPQHF. The covered CDR3 bases are TGTGCCAGCAGCCTCTCTAGCAATCAGCCC. The full variable domain, in which reference TRBV7-2 and TRBJ1-5 provide the parts outside the CDR3, is GAGVSQSPSNKVTEKGKDVELRCDPISGHTALYWYRQSLGQGLEFLIYFQGNSAPDKSGLPSDRFSAERTGGSVSTLTIQRTQQEDSAVYLCASSLSSNQPQHFGDGTRLSIL.

Comment on this clone: The sequenced fragment ends 3 residues before the CDR3 boundary, so the rest is inferred from the germline J gene. The chain recombines TRBV5-5 with TRBJ1-2, with D possibly being TRBD1 (6 bases). The CDR3 length is 14 residues. The V and J ends lost 4 bases and 5 bases respectively, with 15 bases between them. Germline CDR1 and CDR2: SGHKS and YYEKEE (reference sequence). The CDR3 bases that were read are TGTGCCAGCAGCACGGGGACATCGGGGTATGGC. Translating gives CASSTGTSGYG. The full CDR3 sequence reads CASSTGTSGYGYTF.

The CDR3 loop is CSARLAGAYNEQFF. The sequenced CDR3 bases are TGCAGTGCTAGATTAGCGGGGGCTTACAATGAG. V is TRBV20-1 and J is TRBJ2-1; 9 nucleotides agree with TRBD2. The read terminates 3 residues ahead of where the CDR3 ends, so the germline J gene completes it. Germline trimming cut 2 bases from V and 4 bases from J; bases unmatched to any gene: 3. Germline values: CDR1 DFQATT, CDR2 SNEGSKA (reference sequence). This CDR3 has 14 residues.

For this clone: Coverage ceases 3 residues before the CDR3 finishes, and the germline J gene fills in the end. The chain recombines TRBV10-2 with TRBJ1-6; the D gene is possibly TRBD1 (6 bases). The CDR3 covers 16 residues. CDR1 and CDR2 (germline): WSHSY, SAAADI. Deletions cut 6 bases from V and 3 bases from J, with 15 bases between. The CDR3 loop reads CASSLSTGYYNSPLHF. The covered CDR3 bases are TGCGCCAGCAGCCTATCGACAGGATACTATAATTCACCC.

Comment on this clone: Read coverage stops 3 residues before the CDR3 terminus; the germline J gene supplies the remainder. V and J are TRBV11-3 and TRBJ2-1, with TRBD1 identical over 7 bases. The length of the CDR3 is 15 residues. Germline values: CDR1 SGHNT, CDR2 YENEEA. Trimming took 6 bases from V and 4 from J; bases not matched to a gene: 9. CDR3 DNA (partial): TGTGCCAGCAGTCAAGGGGGACAGCCTTACAATGAG. It yields the protein CASSQGGQPYNE. The whole CDR3 protein is CASSQGGQPYNEQFF.

A note on this clone: At one boundary the junction diverges from the germline segment, which might be a read error. The sequence runs out 3 residues before the end of the CDR3; the remainder is reconstructed from the germline J gene. This CDR3 is also generated by other DNA sequences in the sample. V gene TRBV19 combines with J gene TRBJ1-3; TRBD1 might be the D (5 bases). The CDR3 consists of 18 residues. Germline V gene lookup returns CDR1 LNHDA and CDR2 SQIVND (reference sequence). The CDR3 spells CASSIGAQVETSGNTIYF. Incomplete CDR3 DNA: TGTGCCAGTAGTATAGGCGCACAGGTGGAAACCTCTGGAAACACA.

Notes on this clone: The CDR3 extends 3 residues past the end of the read, so its final part is completed from the germline J gene. The V gene is TRBV30, the J gene TRBJ1-4, with D hard to call. The CDR3 is 12 amino acids. V dropped 3 bases and J dropped 0 bases, with 2 bases sitting between them. CDR1 and CDR2 (germline): GTSNPN, SVGIG (reference sequence). CDR3 protein: CAWSATNEKLFF. CDR3 DNA (partial): TGTGCCTGGAGCGCAACTAATGAAAAA.

As concerns this clone: The CDR3 extends 3 residues past the end of the read, so its final part is completed from the germline J gene. The chain uses TRBV7-2 and TRBJ2-5; D may be TRBD2 (7 bases). Germline V gene data show CDR1 as SGHTA and CDR2 as FQGNSA. The CDR3 covers 15 residues. V was clipped by 5 bases and J by 4 bases, with 17 bases between them. The CDR3 spells CASSPAGGGGETQYF. The DNA read from the CDR3 is TGTGCCAGCAGCCCGGCTGGGGGGGGCGGAGAGACC. Full variable domain (missing parts from reference TRBV7-2 and TRBJ2-5): GAGVSQSPSNKVTEKGKDVELRCDPISGHTALYWYRQSLGQGLEFLIYFQGNSAPDKSGLPSDRFSAERTGGSVSTLTIQRTQQEDSAVYLCASSPAGGGGETQYFGPGTRLLVL.

As to this clone: Read coverage stops 3 residues before the CDR3 terminus; the germline J gene supplies the remainder. The chain is built from TRBV5-1 and TRBJ2-5; D is unclear. In germline, CDR1 is SGHRS, CDR2 YFSETQ. V was clipped by 0 bases and J by 4 bases, with 10 bases between them. The CDR3 runs to 14 residues. The covered CDR3 bases are TGCGCCAGCAGCTTGGCTACTTTTTTAGAGACC. Translation gives CASSLATFLET. The whole CDR3 region reads CASSLATFLETQYF. Using reference TRBV5-1 and TRBJ2-5 for the parts outside the CDR3, the full variable domain is KAGVTQTPRYLIKTRGQQVTLSCSPISGHRSVSWYQQTPGQGLQFLFEYFSETQRNKGNFPGRFSGRQFSNSRSEMNVSTLELGDSALYLCASSLATFLETQYFGPGTRLLVL.

Concerning this clone itself: The read ends 3 residues shy of where the CDR3 ends; the end is completed using the germline J gene. The genes are TRBV18 and TRBJ2-5, with D perhaps matching TRBD1 (6 bases). Germline CDR1 is KGHSH and CDR2 is LQKENI. The CDR3 is 16 amino acids. V was pared by 3 bases and J by 1 base, with 15 bases between. The sequenced CDR3 bases are TGTGCCAGCTCACCCTACGGACAGAGAGCCCAAGAGACC. It is translated as CASSPYGQRAQET. The full CDR3 protein reads CASSPYGQRAQETQYF.

To note about this clone: The CDR3 end falls 3 residues outside the read, so it is completed with the germline J gene. The chain couples TRBV30 to TRBJ1-1; no definite D call. The CDR3 loop spans 13 amino acids. CDR1 is GTSNPN and CDR2 is SVGIG in the germline V gene (reference sequence). The ends were cut back, 3 bases at V and 0 bases at J, with 8 bases in the middle. The part of the CDR3 DNA that was read is TGTGCCTGGAGACGTACAGTGAACACTGAA. As protein: CAWRRTVNTE. The whole CDR3 sequence is CAWRRTVNTEAFF. Looking up the rest from reference TRBV30 and TRBJ1-1 gives the full variable domain: SQTIHQWPATLVQPVGSPLSLECTVEGTSNPNLYWYRQAAGRGLQLLFYSVGIGQISSEVPQNLSASRPQDRQFILSSKKLLLSDSGFYLCAWRRTVNTEAFFGQGTRLTVV.

As concerns this clone: The read falls 3 residues short of the CDR3 end, and the missing part is taken from the germline J gene. V is TRBV30 and J is TRBJ2-4, with D perhaps being TRBD1 or TRBD2 (7 bases each). The CDR3 covers 12 residues. The germline V gene has CDR1 GTSNPN and CDR2 SVGIG (reference sequence). CDR3 sequence: CAWRGGGLGQYF. CDR3 DNA, as far as it was read: TGTGCCTGGAGGGGAGGGGGCCTTGGT. Based on the CDR3 plus reference TRBV30 and TRBJ2-4, the full variable domain is SQTIHQWPATLVQPVGSPLSLECTVEGTSNPNLYWYRQAAGRGLQLLFYSVGIGQISSEVPQNLSASRPQDRQFILSSKKLLLSDSGFYLCAWRGGGLGQYFGAGTRLSVL.

About this clone: The read terminates 3 residues ahead of where the CDR3 ends, so the germline J gene completes it. The chain has TRBV5-1 and TRBJ2-5; no definite D call. Germline V gene lookup returns CDR1 SGHRS and CDR2 YFSETQ. CDR3 length: 13 amino acids. CDR3 DNA (partial): TGCGCCAGCAGCCCGCTTACGCGAGATACC. It yields the protein CASSPLTRDT. From start to end, the CDR3 is CASSPLTRDTQYF.